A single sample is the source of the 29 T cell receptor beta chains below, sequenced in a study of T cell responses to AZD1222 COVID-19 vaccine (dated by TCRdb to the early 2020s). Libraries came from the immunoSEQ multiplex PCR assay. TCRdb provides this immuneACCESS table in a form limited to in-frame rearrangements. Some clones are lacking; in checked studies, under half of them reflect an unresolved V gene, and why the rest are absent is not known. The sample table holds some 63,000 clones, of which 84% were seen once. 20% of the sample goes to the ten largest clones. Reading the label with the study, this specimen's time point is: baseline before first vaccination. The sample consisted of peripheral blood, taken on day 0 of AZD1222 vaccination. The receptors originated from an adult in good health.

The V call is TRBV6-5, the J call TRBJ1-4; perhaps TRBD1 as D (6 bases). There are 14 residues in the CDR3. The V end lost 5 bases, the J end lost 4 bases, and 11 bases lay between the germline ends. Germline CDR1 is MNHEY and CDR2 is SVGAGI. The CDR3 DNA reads TGTGCCAGCAGTAGGGGCAGGGGTAATGAAAAACTGTTTTTT. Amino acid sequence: CASSRGRGNEKLFF.

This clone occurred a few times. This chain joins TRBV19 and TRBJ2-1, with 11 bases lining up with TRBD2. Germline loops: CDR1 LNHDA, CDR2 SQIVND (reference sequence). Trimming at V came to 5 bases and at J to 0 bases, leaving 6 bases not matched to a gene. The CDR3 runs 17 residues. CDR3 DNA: TGTGCCAGTAGTTCCCTTAGCGGGAGGGCCTCCTACAATGAGCAGTTCTTC. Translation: CASSSLSGRASYNEQFF.

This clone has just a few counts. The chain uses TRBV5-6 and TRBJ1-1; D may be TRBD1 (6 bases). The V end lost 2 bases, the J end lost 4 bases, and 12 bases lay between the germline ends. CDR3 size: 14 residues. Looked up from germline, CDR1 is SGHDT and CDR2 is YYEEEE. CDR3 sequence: CASSLTGFRTEAFF. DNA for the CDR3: TGTGCCAGCAGCTTAACAGGGTTCCGCACTGAAGCTTTCTTT.

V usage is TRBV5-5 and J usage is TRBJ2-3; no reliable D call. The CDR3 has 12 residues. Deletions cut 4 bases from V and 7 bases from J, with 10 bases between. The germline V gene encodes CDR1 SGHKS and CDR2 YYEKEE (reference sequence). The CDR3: CASSPLSNTQYF. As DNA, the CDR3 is TGTGCCAGCAGCCCTTTGTCGAATACGCAGTATTTT.

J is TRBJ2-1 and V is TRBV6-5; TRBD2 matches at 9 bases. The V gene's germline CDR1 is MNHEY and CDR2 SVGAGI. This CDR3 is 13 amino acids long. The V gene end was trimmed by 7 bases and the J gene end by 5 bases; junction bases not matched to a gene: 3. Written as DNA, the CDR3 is TGTGCCAGCACTAGCGGGATCCACAATGAGCAGTTCTTC. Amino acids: CASTSGIHNEQFF.

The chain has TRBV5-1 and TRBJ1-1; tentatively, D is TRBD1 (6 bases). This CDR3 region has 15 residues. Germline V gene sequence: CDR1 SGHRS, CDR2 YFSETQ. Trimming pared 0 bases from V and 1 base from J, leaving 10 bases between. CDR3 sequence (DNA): TGCGCCAGCAGCTTGGCCGTAGGGGGGAACACTGAAGCTTTCTTT. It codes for CASSLAVGGNTEAFF. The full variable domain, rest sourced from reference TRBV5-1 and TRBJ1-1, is KAGVTQTPRYLIKTRGQQVTLSCSPISGHRSVSWYQQTPGQGLQFLFEYFSETQRNKGNFPGRFSGRQFSNSRSEMNVSTLELGDSALYLCASSLAVGGNTEAFFGQGTRLTVV.

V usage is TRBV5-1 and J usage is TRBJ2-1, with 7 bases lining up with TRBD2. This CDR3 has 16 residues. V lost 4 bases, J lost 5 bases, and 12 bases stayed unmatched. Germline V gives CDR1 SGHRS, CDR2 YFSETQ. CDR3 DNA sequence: TGCGCCAGCAGCCCAGGACCGGGACTACCCGACAATGAGCAGTTCTTC. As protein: CASSPGPGLPDNEQFF.

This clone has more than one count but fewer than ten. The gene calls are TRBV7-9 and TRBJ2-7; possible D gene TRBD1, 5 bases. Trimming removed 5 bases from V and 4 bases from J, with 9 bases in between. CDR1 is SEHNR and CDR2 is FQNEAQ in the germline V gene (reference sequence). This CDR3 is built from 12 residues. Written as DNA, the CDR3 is TGTGCCAGCAGCCTGGACACTTACGAGCAGTACGTC. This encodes CASSLDTYEQYV.

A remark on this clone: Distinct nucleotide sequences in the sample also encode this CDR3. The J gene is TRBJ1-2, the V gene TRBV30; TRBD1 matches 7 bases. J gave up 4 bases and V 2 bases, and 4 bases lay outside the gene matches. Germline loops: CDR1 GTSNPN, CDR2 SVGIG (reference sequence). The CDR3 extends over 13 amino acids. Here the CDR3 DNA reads TGTGCCTGGAGTCGGGACAGACCCTATGGCTACACCTTC. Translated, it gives CAWSRDRPYGYTF.

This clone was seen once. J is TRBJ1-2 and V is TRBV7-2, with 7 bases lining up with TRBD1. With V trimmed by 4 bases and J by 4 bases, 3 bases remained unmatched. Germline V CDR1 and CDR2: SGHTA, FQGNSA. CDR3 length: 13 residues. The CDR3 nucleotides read TGTGCCAGCAGCTCGACAGGGAGCTATGGCTACACCTTC. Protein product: CASSSTGSYGYTF. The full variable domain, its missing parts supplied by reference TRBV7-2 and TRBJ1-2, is GAGVSQSPSNKVTEKGKDVELRCDPISGHTALYWYRQSLGQGLEFLIYFQGNSAPDKSGLPSDRFSAERTGGSVSTLTIQRTQQEDSAVYLCASSSTGSYGYTFGSGTRLTVV.

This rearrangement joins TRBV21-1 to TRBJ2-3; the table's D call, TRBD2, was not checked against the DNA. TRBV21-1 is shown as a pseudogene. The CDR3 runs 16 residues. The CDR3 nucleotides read TGTGCCAGCAGCAAAGATGCAACTAGCGGCACAGATACGCAGTATTTT. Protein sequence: CASSKDATSGTDTQYF.

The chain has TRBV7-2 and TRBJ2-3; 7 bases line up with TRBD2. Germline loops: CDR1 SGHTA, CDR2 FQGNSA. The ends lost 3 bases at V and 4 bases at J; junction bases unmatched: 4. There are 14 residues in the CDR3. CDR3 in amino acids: CASSFGLVPDTQYF. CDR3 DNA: TGTGCCAGCAGCTTCGGACTAGTACCAGATACGCAGTATTTT.

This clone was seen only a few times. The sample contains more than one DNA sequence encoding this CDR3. The CDR3 loop is CASSLSGSTGELFF. DNA of the CDR3: TGTGCCAGCAGCTTGTCAGGGAGCACCGGGGAGCTGTTTTTT. The chain combines TRBV5-8 with TRBJ2-2; D might be TRBD1 or TRBD2, each matching 5 bases. From germline, CDR1 is SGHTS and CDR2 YDEGEE. The V and J ends lost 1 base and 4 bases respectively, with 8 bases between them. The CDR3 spans 14 residues.

CDR3 amino acids: CASNGIVGTFFF. The CDR3 DNA sequence: TGTGCCAGTAACGGTATAGTGGGCACCTTTTTCTTT. The chain recombines TRBV19 with TRBJ1-1; D unclear. CDR3 length: 12 amino acids. V lost 7 bases to trimming and J lost 13 bases, with 19 bases between them. Germline V gives CDR1 LNHDA, CDR2 SQIVND (reference sequence). The whole variable domain, remainder taken from reference TRBV19 and TRBJ1-1, is DGGITQSPKYLFRKEGQNVTLSCEQNLNHDAMYWYRQDPGQGLRLIYYSQIVNDFQKGDIAEGYSVSREKKESFPLTVTSAQKNPTAFYLCASNGIVGTFFFGQGTRLTVV.

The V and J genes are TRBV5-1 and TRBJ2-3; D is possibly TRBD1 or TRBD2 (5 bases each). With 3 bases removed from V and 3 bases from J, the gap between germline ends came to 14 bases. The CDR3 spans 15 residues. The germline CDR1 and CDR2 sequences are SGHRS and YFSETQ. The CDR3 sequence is CASSYSVGETDTQYF. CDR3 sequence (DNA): TGCGCCAGCAGCTACTCCGTAGGGGAGACAGATACGCAGTATTTT.

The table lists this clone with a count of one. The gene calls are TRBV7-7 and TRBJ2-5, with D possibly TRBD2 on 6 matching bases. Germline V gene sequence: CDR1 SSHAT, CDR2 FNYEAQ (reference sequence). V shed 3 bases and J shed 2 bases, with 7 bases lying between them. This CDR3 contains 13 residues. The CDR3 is CASSLGGQETQYF. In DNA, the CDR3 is TGTGCCAGCAGCTTGGGGGGACAAGAGACCCAGTACTTC.

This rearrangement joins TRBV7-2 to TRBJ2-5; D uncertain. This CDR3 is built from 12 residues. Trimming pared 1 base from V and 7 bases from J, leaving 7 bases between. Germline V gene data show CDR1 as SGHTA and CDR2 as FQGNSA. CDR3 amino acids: CASSLDLRTQYF. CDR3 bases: TGTGCCAGCAGCTTAGATTTGAGGACCCAGTACTTC.

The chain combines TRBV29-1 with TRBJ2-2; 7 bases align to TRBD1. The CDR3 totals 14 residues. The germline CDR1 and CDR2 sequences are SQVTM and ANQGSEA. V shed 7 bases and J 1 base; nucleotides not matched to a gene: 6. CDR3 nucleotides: TGCAGCGCGCGAGACAGGGAGAACACCGGGGAGCTGTTTTTT. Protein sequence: CSARDRENTGELFF.

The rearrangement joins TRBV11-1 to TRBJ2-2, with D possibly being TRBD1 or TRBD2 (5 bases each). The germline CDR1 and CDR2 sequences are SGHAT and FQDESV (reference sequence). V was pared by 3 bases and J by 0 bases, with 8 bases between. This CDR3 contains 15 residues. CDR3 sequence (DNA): TGTGCCAGCAGCTTGATGGGGGCGAACACCGGGGAGCTGTTTTTT. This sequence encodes CASSLMGANTGELFF.

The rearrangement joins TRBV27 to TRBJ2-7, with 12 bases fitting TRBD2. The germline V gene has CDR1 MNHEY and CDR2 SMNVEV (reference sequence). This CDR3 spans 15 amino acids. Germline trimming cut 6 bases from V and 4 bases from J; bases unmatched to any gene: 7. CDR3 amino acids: CASRLLAGGQYEQYV. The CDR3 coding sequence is TGTGCCAGCAGGCTACTAGCGGGAGGACAATACGAGCAGTACGTC.

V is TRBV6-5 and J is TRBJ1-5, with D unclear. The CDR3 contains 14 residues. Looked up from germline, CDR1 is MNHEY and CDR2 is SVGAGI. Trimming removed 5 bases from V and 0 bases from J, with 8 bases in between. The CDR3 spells CASSQTYSNQPQHF. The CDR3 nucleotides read TGTGCCAGCAGTCAGACTTATAGCAATCAGCCCCAGCATTTT.

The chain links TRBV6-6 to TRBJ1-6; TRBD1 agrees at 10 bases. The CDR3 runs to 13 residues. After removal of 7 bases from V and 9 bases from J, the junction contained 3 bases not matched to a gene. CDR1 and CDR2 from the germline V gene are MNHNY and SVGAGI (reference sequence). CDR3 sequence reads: CASTRDRGSPLHF. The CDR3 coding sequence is TGTGCCAGCACCAGGGACAGGGGTTCACCCCTCCACTTT.

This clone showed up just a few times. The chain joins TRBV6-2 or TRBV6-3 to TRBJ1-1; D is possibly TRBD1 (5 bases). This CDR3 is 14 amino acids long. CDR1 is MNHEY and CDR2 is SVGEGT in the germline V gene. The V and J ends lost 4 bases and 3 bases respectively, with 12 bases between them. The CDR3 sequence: CASSSHRGDTEAFF. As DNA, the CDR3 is TGTGCCAGCAGTTCTCATCGGGGGGACACTGAAGCTTTCTTT.

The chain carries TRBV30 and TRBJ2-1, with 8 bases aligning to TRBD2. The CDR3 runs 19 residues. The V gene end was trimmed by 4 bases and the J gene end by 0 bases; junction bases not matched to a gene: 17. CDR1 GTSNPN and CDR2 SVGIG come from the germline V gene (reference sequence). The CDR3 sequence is CAWNQAPQASGSSYNEQFF. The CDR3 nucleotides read TGTGCCTGGAATCAAGCCCCCCAGGCCAGCGGGAGCTCCTACAATGAGCAGTTCTTC.

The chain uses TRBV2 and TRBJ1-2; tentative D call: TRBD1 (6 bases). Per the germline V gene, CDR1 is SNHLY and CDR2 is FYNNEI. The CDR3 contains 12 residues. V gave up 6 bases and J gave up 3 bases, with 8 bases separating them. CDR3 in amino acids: CASRGADYGYTF. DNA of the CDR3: TGTGCCAGCAGGGGGGCGGACTATGGCTACACCTTC.

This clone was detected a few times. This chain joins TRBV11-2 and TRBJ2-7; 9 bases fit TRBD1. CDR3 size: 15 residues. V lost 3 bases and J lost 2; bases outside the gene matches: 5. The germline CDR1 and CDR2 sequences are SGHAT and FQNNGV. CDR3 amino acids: CASSFQGTGPYEQYV. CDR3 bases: TGTGCCAGCAGCTTTCAGGGGACAGGGCCCTACGAGCAGTACGTC.

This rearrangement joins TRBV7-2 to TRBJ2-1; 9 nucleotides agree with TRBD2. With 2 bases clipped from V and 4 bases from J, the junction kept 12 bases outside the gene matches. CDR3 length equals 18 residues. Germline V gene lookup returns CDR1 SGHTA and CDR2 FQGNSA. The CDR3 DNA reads TGTGCCAGCAGCTTATCTCGCGGGGCGGGGGGGGCTTACAATGAGCAGTTCTTC. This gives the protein CASSLSRGAGGAYNEQFF.

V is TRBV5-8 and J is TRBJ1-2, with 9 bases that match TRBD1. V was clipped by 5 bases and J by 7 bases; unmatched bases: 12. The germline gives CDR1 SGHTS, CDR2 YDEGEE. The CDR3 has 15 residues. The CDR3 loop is CASSWDREGQGGYTF. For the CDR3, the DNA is TGTGCCAGCAGTTGGGACAGGGAAGGGCAGGGTGGCTACACCTTC.

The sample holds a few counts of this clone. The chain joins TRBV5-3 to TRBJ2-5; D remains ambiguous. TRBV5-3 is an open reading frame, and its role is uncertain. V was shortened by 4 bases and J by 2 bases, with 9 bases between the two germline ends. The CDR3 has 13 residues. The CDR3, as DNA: TGTGCCAGAAGCCCTCGCGGACAAGAGACCCAGTACTTC. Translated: CARSPRGQETQYF.